This T cell receptor beta chain is from a study of T-cell memory formation after mild COVID-19. Study as a whole: TCR clustering was largely donor specific.

Study results and caveats: The study detected some responding clones in pre-infection memory, suggesting cross-reactive memory joined. Contracting clones localized mainly to CM and EM when CD4+ and mainly to EMRA when CD8+.

Turning to this clonotype: Antigen specificity is unknown.

In TCRdb, the 5' RACE reads were re-called with MiXCR into one record per CDR3 protein. The sample yields more than 250,000 distinct CDR3 sequences, about 20% seen once. There are 16 residues in the CDR3. V was clipped by 0 bases and J by 1 base; unmatched bases: 5. Germline V gene sequence: CDR1 DFQATT, CDR2 SNEGSKA (reference sequence). The sample consisted of PBMCs or a T cell subset sorted from them (not recorded which). The V call is TRBV20-1, the J call TRBJ2-5; 10 bases are shared with TRBD2. This receptor was obtained from a young man who had mild COVID-19 (a few samples of this study predate the infection). Cell type and time point are not known. CDR3 in DNA: TGCAGTGCTAGAGATCCGGTAGCGGGGGGCCAAGAGACCCAGTACTTC. As protein: CSARDPVAGGQETQYF.